The TCR beta chain described here comes from a study of chemoradiotherapy in HPV16-positive cancers. Points from the study as a whole: HPV-responsive T-cell expansion during chemoradiotherapy was linked to improved recurrence-free survival in HPV16-positive patients.

With respect to this clone: Its antigen is as yet unknown. The junction and the germline gene differ at one end; a read error may be behind it.

Per germline, CDR1 SGHAT and CDR2 FQNNGV. The CDR3 has 16 amino acids. Measured with immunoSEQ multiplex PCR; TCRdb has only the in-frame clones, and not every one. The table includes some 850 clones, around 80% detected once. The chain is built from TRBV11-2 and TRBJ2-1; D call uncertain. This TCR was recovered from a human donor with HPV-associated anogenital cancer. This specimen consisted of tumor tissue, obtained from a patient who underwent chemoradiotherapy. The CDR3: CASSLDGGLSYNEQFF. Written as DNA, the CDR3 is TGTGCCAGCAGCCTAGATGGCGGCCTCTCCTACAATGAGCAGTTCTTC.